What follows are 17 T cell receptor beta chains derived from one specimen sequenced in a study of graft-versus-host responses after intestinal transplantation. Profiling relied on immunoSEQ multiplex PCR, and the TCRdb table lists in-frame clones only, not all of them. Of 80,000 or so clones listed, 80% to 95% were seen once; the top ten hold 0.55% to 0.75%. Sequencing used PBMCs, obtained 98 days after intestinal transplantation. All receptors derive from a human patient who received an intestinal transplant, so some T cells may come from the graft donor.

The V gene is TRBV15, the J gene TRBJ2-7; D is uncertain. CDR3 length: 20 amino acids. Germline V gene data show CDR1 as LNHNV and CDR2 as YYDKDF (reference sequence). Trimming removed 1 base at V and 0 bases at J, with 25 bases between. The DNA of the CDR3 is TGTGCCACCAGCAGAGTGGATATTGAGGCAGGAATAAAACGCTCCTACGAGCAGTACTTC. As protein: CATSRVDIEAGIKRSYEQYF.

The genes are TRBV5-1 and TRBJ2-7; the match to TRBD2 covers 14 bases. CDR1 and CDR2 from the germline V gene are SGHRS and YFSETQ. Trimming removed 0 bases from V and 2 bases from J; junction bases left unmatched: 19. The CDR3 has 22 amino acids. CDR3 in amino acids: CASSLVSFTGTSGSRPTYEQYF. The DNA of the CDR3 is TGCGCCAGCAGCTTGGTAAGTTTCACCGGGACTAGCGGGAGTCGACCCACCTACGAGCAGTACTTC.

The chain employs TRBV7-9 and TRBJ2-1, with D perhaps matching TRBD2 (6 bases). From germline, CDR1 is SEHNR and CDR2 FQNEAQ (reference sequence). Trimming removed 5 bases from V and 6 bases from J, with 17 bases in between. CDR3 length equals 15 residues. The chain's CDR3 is CASSPRGRDRNEQFF. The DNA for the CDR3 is TGTGCCAGCAGCCCCCGAGGGCGGGATCGCAATGAGCAGTTCTTC.

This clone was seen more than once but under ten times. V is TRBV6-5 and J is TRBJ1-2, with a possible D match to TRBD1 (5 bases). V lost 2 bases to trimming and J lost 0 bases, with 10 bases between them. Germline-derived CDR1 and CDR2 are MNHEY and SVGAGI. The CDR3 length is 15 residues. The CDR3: CASSYGTQPNYGYTF. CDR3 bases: TGTGCCAGCAGTTACGGGACGCAACCTAACTATGGCTACACCTTC.

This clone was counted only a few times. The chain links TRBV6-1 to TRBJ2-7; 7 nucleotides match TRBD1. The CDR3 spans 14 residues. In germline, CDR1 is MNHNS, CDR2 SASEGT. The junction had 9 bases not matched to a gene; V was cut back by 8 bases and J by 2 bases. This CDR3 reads CASQPQGSTYEQYF. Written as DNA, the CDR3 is TGTGCCAGCCAACCACAGGGGTCCACCTACGAGCAGTACTTC.

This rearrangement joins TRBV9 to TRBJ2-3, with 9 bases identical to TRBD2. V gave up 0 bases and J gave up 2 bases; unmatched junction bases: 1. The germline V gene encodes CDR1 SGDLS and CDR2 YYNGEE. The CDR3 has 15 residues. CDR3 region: CASSVGLAATDTQYF. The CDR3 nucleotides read TGTGCCAGCAGCGTAGGACTAGCGGCCACAGATACGCAGTATTTT.

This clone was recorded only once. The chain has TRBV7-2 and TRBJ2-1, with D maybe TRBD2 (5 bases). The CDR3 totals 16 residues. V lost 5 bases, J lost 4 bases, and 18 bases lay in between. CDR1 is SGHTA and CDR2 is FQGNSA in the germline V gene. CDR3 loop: CASSVEVAPGYNEQFF. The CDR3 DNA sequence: TGTGCCAGCAGCGTTGAGGTAGCGCCGGGGTACAATGAGCAGTTCTTC.

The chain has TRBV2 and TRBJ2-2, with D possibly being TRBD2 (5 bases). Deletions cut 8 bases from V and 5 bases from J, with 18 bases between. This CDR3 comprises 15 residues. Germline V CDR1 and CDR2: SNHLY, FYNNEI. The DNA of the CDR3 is TGTGCCAGCGCCGCGGAAAGGTCGGGAACCGGGGAGCTGTTTTTT. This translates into CASAAERSGTGELFF.

CDR3 nucleotide sequence: TGTGCCAGCAGGGGGGTCGGGACACCAACCGAGGAGCAGTACTTC. It codes for CASRGVGTPTEEQYF. This chain links TRBV25-1 with TRBJ2-7; a possible D gene is TRBD1 (6 bases). CDR1 and CDR2 from the germline V gene are MGHDK and SYGVNS. The CDR3 runs to 15 residues. V gave up 6 bases and J gave up 7 bases, with 22 bases separating them.

This CDR3 reads CASSDGGDWEKLFF. DNA for the CDR3: TGTGCCAGCAGTGATGGAGGGGATTGGGAAAAACTGTTTTTT. The genes are TRBV6-5 and TRBJ1-4; perhaps TRBD1 as D (5 bases). CDR1 MNHEY and CDR2 SVGAGI come from the germline V gene. This CDR3 contains 14 residues. The V end lost 5 bases, the J end lost 8 bases, and 15 bases lay between the germline ends.

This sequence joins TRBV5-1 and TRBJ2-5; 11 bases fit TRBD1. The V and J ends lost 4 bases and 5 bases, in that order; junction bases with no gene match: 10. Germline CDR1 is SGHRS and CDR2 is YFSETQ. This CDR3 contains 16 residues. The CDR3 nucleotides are TGCGCCAGCAGCCCTACCCCCGGACAGGGGGCCGAGACCCAGTACTTC. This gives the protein CASSPTPGQGAETQYF.

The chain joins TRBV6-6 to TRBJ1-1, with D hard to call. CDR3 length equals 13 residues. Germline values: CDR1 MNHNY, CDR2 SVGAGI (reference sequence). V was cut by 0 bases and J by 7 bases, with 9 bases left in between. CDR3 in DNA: TGTGCCAGCAGTTACTCCCAAGGGCTTGAAGCTTTCTTT. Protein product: CASSYSQGLEAFF.

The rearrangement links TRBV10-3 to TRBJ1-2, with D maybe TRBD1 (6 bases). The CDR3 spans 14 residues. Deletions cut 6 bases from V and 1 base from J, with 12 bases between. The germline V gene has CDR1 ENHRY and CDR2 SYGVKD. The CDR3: CAIRTGTLNYGYTF. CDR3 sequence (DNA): TGTGCCATCAGGACCGGGACACTTAACTATGGCTACACCTTC.

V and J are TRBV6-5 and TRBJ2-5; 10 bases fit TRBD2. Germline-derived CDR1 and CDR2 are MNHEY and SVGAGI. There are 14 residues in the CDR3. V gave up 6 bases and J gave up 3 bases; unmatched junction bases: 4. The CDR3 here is CASRSGTSEETQYF. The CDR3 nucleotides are TGTGCCAGCAGATCCGGGACTAGCGAAGAGACCCAGTACTTC.

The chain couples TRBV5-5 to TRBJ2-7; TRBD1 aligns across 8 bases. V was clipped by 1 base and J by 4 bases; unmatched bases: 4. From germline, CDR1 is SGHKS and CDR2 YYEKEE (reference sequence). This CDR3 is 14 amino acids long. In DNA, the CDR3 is TGTGCCAGCAGCTTGTCTGGACAGGGATACGAGCAGTACTTC. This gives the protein CASSLSGQGYEQYF.

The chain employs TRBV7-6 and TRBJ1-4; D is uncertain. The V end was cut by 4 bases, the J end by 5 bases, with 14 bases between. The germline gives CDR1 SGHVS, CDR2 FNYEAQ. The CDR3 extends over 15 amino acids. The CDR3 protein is CASSYTPFGNEKLFF. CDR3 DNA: TGTGCCAGCAGCTATACACCCTTTGGAAATGAAAAACTGTTTTTT.

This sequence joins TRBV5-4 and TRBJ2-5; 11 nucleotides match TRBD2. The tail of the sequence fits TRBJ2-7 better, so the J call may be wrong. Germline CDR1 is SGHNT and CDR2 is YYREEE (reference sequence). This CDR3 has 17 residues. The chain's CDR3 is CASSLGLAGGDSYEQYF. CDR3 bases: TGTGCCAGCAGCTTAGGTCTAGCGGGGGGCGACTCCTACGAGCAGTACTTC.